This is a list of T cell receptor beta chains from one sample in a study of CD8 T cells in ankylosing spondylitis. TCRdb processed the 5' RACE reads anew with MiXCR; each CDR3 protein has one entry. There are 200,000 to 250,000 distinct CDR3 sequences in the sample; about 10% occur only once, and 21% lies in the top ten. Source material: blood, either unsorted or a sorted T cell fraction (not recorded which). These receptor sequences come from a male donor with ankylosing spondylitis or in good health (not recorded which). CDR3s leave out the opening cysteine and the closing phenylalanine or tryptophan. Size values are once, few and many counts, or a class for expanded clones, and some rows have none.

v_call clone_size cdr3_aa
TRBV24-1 NA ATNRGTGELF
TRBV27 many ASSSGTGLVEETQY
TRBV5-1 few ASSSTASSGNTIY
TRBV20-1 NA SARPLGSQPDEETQY
TRBV28 many AITGQGSPQQY
TRBV6-6 many ASSYSYTDTQY
TRBV5-1 NA ASSAPGSGANVLT
TRBV7-9 many ASSLTRPNTGELF
TRBV24-1 many ATSRAGQETQY
TRBV10-3 few AISDNREQY
TRBV28 many ASSSVSGRGQY
TRBV5-1 many ASSPAPCQY
TRBV9 NA ASSLAGINYNEQF
TRBV5-1 few ASSFLSWTEETQY
TRBV7-2 few ASSPSGERTDTQY
TRBV29-1 many SVESRDGYT
TRBV20-1 NA SARDRVTSGGQETQY
TRBV7-2 few ASSNPTLQEY
TRBV15 many ATSRDVDRGEQY
TRBV7-9 NA ASSRQGPSGNTIY
TRBV2 many ASKGQGTGANVLT
TRBV2 NA ASSEVPSGTYNEQF
TRBV5-1 many ASSSGTGANEQF
TRBV3-1 NA ASSRRSGNSPLH
TRBV5-5 many ASSFGQEGYNSPLH
TRBV10-3 few AITEGQSNIQY
TRBV28 NA ASNDQGGLETQY
TRBV3-1 NA ASSQEWSGGATDTQY
TRBV5-1 many ASSEDSSNYGYT
TRBV12-3/TRBV12-4 many ASSPSGPNYGYT
TRBV28 NA ASRSHHSGANVLT
TRBV2 few ASSERGQGTSPQH
TRBV7-2 NA ASSLGHGVDTQY
TRBV7-9 NA ASSQDGAESQPQH
TRBV5-1 NA ASSFAGGAYEQY
TRBV5-8 NA ASSLETWNQPQH
TRBV7-8 many ASSLESRQEETQY
TRBV29-1 many SVEVLSIGLVQANTGELF
TRBV29-1 many SVADRDAGELF
TRBV7-2 many ASSPTSVEQY
TRBV20-1 NA SASKPGAGASQETQY
TRBV19 many ASMWTEETQY
TRBV7-9 many ASTVGQDQPQH
TRBV2 few ASSEATGGAESYGYT
TRBV12-3/TRBV12-4 NA ASKGLKETQETQY
TRBV27 few ASAREGDWTYEQY
TRBV2 few ASSAPGTEYQPQH